This T cell receptor (beta chain) emerged from a study of cytomegalovirus exposure and HLA in healthy donors. The CDR3 loop spans 16 amino acids. Germline CDR1 and CDR2: SGDLS and YYNGEE. V was pared by 0 bases and J by 5 bases, with 5 bases of the junction left unmatched. Amplification used 60 Vbeta primers and 13 Jbeta primers. Method: immunoSEQ multiplex PCR; TCRdb's copy keeps in-frame clones and lacks some. Of around 180,000 clones in the sample, roughly 80% were seen once. What was sequenced was PBMCs. This sequence was found in a man between 60 and 75 years old in good health and CMV-seronegative. The chain links TRBV9 to TRBJ2-5; 12 nucleotides match TRBD2. CDR3 DNA: TGTGCCAGCAGCGTAGGCCTAGCGGGAGGGCCCGAGACCCAGTACTTC. Its translation is CASSVGLAGGPETQYF.